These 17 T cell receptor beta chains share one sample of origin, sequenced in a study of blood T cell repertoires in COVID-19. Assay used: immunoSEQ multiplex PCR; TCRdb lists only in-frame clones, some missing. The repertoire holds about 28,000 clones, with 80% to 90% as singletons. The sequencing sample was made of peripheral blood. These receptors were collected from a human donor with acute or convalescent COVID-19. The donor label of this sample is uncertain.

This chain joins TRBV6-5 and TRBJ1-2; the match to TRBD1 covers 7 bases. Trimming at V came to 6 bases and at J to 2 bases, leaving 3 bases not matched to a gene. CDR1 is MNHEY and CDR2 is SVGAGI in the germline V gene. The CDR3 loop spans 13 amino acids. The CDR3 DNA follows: TGTGCCAGCAGACCGGGACAGAACTATGGCTACACCTTC. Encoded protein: CASRPGQNYGYTF.

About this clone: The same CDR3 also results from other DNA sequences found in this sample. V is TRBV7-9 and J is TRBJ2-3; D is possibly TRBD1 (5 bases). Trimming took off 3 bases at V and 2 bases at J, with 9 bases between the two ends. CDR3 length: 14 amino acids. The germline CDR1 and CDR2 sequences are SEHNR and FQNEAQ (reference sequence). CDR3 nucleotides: TGTGCCAGCAGCTTGCAGGGATCCACAGATACGCAGTATTTT. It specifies CASSLQGSTDTQYF. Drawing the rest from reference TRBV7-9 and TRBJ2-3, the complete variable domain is DTGVSQNPRHKITKRGQNVTFRCDPISEHNRLYWYRQTLGQGPEFLTYFQNEAQLEKSRLLSDRFSAERPKGSFSTLEIQRTEQGDSAMYLCASSLQGSTDTQYFGPGTRLTVL.

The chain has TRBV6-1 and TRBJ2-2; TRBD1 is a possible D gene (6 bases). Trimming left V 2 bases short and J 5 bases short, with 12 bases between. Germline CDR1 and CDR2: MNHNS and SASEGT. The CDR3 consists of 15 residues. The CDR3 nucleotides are TGTGCCAGCAGTGAAACTGACAGGTCGACCGGGGAGCTGTTTTTT. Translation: CASSETDRSTGELFF.

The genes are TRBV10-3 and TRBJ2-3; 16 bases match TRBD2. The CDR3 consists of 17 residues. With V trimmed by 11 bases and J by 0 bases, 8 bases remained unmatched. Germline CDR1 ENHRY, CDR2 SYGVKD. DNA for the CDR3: TGTGCCGCGAGAGGGACTAGCGGGGGGGGAAGCACAGATACGCAGTATTTT. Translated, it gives CAARGTSGGGSTDTQYF.

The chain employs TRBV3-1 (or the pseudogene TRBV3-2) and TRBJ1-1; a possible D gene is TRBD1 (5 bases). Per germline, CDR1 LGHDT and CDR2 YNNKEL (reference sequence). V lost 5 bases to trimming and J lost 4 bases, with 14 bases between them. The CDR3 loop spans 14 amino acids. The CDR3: CASSAWGGGTEAFF. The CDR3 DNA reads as TGTGCCAGCAGCGCCTGGGGGGGTGGCACTGAAGCTTTCTTT.

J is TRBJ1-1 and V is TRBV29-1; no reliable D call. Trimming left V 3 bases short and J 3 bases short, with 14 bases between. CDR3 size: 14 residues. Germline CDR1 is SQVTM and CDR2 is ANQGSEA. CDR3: CSVEILRGYTEAFF. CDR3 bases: TGCAGCGTTGAGATATTACGAGGGTACACTGAAGCTTTCTTT.

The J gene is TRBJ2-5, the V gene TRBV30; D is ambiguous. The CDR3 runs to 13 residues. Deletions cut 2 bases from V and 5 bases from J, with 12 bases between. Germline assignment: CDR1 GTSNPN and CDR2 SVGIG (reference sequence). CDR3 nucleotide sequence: TGTGCCTGGAGTAGGTGGCTCGGGGAGACCCAGTACTTC. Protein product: CAWSRWLGETQYF.

The CDR3, as DNA: TGTGCCAGCAGCCGACAGGACTATGGCTACACCTTC. Its translation is CASSRQDYGYTF. The rearrangement joins TRBV28 to TRBJ1-2, with D maybe TRBD1 (6 bases). The CDR3 is 12 residues long. With 6 bases removed from V and 3 bases from J, the gap between germline ends came to 8 bases. CDR1 and CDR2 from the germline V gene are MDHEN and SYDVKM.

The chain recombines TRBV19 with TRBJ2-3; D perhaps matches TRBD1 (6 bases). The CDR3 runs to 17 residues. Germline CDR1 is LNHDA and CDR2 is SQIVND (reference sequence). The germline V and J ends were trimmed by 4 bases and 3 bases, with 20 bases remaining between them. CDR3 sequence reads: CASSTSRGGFWTDTQYF. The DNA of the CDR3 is TGTGCCAGTAGTACCTCTAGAGGGGGTTTTTGGACAGATACGCAGTATTTT.

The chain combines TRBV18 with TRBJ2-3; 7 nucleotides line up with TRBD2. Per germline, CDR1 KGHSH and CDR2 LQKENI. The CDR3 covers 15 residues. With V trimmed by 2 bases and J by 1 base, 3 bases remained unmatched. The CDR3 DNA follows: TGTGCCAGCTCACCAGTGGGGAGGGGCACAGATACGCAGTATTTT. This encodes CASSPVGRGTDTQYF.

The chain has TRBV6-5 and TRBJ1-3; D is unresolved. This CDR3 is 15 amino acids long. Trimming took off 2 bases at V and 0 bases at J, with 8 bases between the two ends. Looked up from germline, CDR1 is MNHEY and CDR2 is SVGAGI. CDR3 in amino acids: CASSYRRVSGNTIYF. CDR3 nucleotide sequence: TGTGCCAGCAGTTACAGGAGGGTCTCTGGAAACACCATATATTTT.

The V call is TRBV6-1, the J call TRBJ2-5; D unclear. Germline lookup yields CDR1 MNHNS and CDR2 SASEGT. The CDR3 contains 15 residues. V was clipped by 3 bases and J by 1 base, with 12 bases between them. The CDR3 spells CASSESGYGQETQYF. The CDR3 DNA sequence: TGTGCCAGCAGTGAGTCCGGGTATGGCCAAGAGACCCAGTACTTC.

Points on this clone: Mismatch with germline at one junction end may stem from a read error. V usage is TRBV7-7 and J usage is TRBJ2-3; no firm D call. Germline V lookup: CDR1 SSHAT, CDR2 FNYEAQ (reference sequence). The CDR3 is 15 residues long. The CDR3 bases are TGTGCTAGCAGCTTAGGTGTAGCCGGGACAGATACGCAGTATTTT. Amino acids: CASSLGVAGTDTQYF.

The CDR3 region is CASTQGSYSGANEQFF. CDR3 sequence (DNA): TGTGCCAGCACCCAGGGTAGTTATAGCGGAGCGAATGAGCAGTTCTTC. The chain is built from TRBV6-6 and TRBJ2-1; TRBD2 might be the D (6 bases). Trimming took off 7 bases at V and 7 bases at J, with 23 bases between the two ends. This CDR3 is 16 amino acids long. Per germline, CDR1 MNHNY and CDR2 SVGAGI (reference sequence).

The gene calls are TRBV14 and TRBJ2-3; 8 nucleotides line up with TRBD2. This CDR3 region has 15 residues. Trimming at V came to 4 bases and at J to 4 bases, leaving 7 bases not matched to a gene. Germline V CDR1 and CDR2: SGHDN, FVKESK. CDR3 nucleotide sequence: TGTGCCAGCAGCCTCCGAGCGGGGGATGCAGATACGCAGTATTTT. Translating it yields CASSLRAGDADTQYF.

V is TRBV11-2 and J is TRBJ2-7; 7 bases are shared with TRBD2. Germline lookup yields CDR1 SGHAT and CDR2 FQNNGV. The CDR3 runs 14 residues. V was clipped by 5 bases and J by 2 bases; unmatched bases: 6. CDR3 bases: TGTGCCAGCAGCCCTCGGGGGGTAACCTACGAGCAGTACGTC. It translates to CASSPRGVTYEQYV.

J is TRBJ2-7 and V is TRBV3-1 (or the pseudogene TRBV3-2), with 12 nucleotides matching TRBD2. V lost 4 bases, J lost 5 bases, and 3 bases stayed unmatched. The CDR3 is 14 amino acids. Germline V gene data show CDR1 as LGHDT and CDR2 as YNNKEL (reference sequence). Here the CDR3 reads CASSPTSGRNEQYF. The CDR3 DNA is TGTGCCAGCAGCCCCACTAGCGGGAGGAACGAGCAGTACTTC.